These T cell receptor beta chains were read from a single sample in a study of T cells in tuberculosis. This table comes from immunoSEQ multiplex PCR, and its TCRdb copy is limited to in-frame clones, with some not included. The sample holds more than 70,000 clones, under 95% seen once. Material: CD1b-GMM tetramer-negative cells sorted from PBMCs. The receptors derive from an adult woman with latent tuberculosis. Both conserved end residues are part of each CDR3. Each record gives: V gene, clone size, D gene, J gene, CDR3 protein, CDR3 DNA. A D gene is named only where the DNA matches it firmly. Only part of the rows carry a size: once, few, many, or a class if the clone is expanded.

>TRBV15|.|.|TRBJ2-2
CATSRAIGAVNTGELFF
TGTGCCACCAGCAGAGCCATTGGGGCGGTGAACACCGGGGAGCTGTTTTTT
>TRBV23-1|once|TRBD2|TRBJ2-2
CASSHAASGNYTGELFF
TGCGCCAGCAGTCACGCGGCTAGCGGGAACTACACCGGGGAGCTGTTTTTT
>TRBV5-6|.|.|TRBJ2-1
CASSLMGGVYNEQFF
TGTGCCAGCAGCTTGATGGGCGGGGTTTACAATGAGCAGTTCTTC
>TRBV11-2|few|.|TRBJ2-7
CASSLRGGNYEQYF
TGTGCCAGCAGCCTCCGAGGAGGGAACTACGAGCAGTACTTC
>TRBV7-9|.|TRBD1|TRBJ1-4
CASSLGGQGEKLFF
TGTGCCAGCAGCTTAGGGGGACAGGGTGAAAAACTGTTTTTT
>TRBV12-5|.|TRBD1|TRBJ1-2
CASGGDRVVKYGYTF
TGTGCTAGTGGGGGAGACAGGGTAGTGAAGTATGGCTACACCTTC
>TRBV5-4|once|TRBD2|TRBJ2-1
CASRSGGYNEQFF
TGTGCCAGCAGATCGGGGGGGTACAATGAGCAGTTCTTC
>TRBV19|.|TRBD1|TRBJ2-5
CASSTSDRGRGETQYF
TGTGCCAGTAGTACCTCCGACAGGGGGCGCGGAGAGACCCAGTACTTC
>TRBV11-2|.|.|TRBJ1-2
CASSLNSRSYGYTF
TGTGCCAGCAGCTTGAACAGTCGATCCTATGGCTACACCTTC
>TRBV19|.|.|TRBJ1-2
CASSMSREGGYTF
TGTGCCAGTAGTATGAGCCGGGAGGGAGGCTACACCTTC
>TRBV5-6|.|TRBD2|TRBJ2-2
CASSFLPSGGAGNTGELFF
TGTGCCAGCAGCTTCTTGCCTAGCGGGGGGGCCGGTAACACCGGGGAGCTGTTTTTT
>TRBV9|.|.|TRBJ1-3
CASSFGLSSGNTIYF
TGTGCCAGCAGCTTCGGACTGAGCTCTGGAAACACCATATATTTT
>TRBV5-4|.|.|TRBJ1-6
CASSSGQRDSPLHF
TGTGCCAGCAGCTCCGGACAGAGGGATTCACCCCTCCACTTT
>TRBV4-1|once|.|TRBJ1-1
CASSQPVLGYTEAFF
TGCGCCAGCAGCCAGCCGGTCCTAGGCTACACTGAAGCTTTCTTT
>TRBV28|once|TRBD1|TRBJ1-2
CASRGPNYYGYTF
TGTGCCAGTAGGGGGCCCAACTACTATGGCTACACCTTC
>TRBV11-2|.|.|TRBJ1-2
CASSPGGSASYGYTF
TGTGCCAGCAGCCCTGGCGGCAGCGCATCCTATGGCTACACCTTC
>TRBV18|.|TRBD2|TRBJ2-5
CASSALGLAGNQETQYF
TGTGCCAGCTCTGCATTGGGACTAGCGGGGAACCAAGAGACCCAGTACTTC
>TRBV2|.|.|TRBJ2-2
CASSVEGAENGELFF
TGTGCCAGCAGTGTGGAGGGGGCGGAAAACGGGGAGCTGTTTTTT
>TRBV18|.|TRBD1|TRBJ1-5
CASSPLGQGNQPQHF
TGTGCCAGCTCACCCCTAGGACAGGGTAATCAGCCCCAGCATTTT
>TRBV7-6|.|TRBD2|TRBJ2-5
CASSLGTSGPVETQYF
TGTGCCAGCAGCTTAGGGACTAGCGGGCCCGTAGAGACCCAGTACTTC
>TRBV11-2|.|TRBD1|TRBJ2-7
CASSSRTGTASYEQYF
TGTGCCAGCAGCTCACGCACCGGGACAGCTTCCTACGAGCAGTACTTC
>TRBV14|once|TRBD1|TRBJ1-1
CASSQETGKAFF
TGTGCCAGCAGCCAAGAGACAGGGAAAGCTTTCTTT
>TRBV10-3|once|.|TRBJ1-2
CAIKASGDYGYTF
TGTGCCATCAAAGCGTCGGGGGACTATGGCTACACCTTC
>TRBV5-6|few|TRBD1|TRBJ1-2
CASSPTGYGYTF
TGTGCCAGCAGCCCGACAGGGTATGGCTACACCTTC
>TRBV28|once|.|TRBJ1-2
CASSLMRVSYGYTF
TGTGCCAGCAGTTTAATGAGGGTTTCCTATGGCTACACCTTC
>TRBV5-1|.|TRBD1|TRBJ1-2
CASSLGDRGPNYGYTF
TGCGCCAGCAGCTTGGGGGACAGGGGACCTAACTATGGCTACACCTTC
>TRBV7-9|.|TRBD1|TRBJ2-7
CASSSPRTGDFHEQYF
TGTGCCAGCAGCTCCCCCAGGACAGGGGATTTCCACGAGCAGTACTTC
>TRBV7-6|.|.|TRBJ2-1
CASSLIPGNRANEQFF
TGTGCCAGCAGCTTAATCCCCGGGAATAGGGCCAATGAGCAGTTCTTC
>TRBV4-1|.|TRBD1|TRBJ2-6
CASSQEGQGAVGANVLTF
TGCGCCAGCAGCCAAGAGGGGCAGGGGGCTGTTGGGGCCAACGTCCTGACTTTC
>TRBV7-9|.|.|TRBJ1-4
CASSDARRGGREKLFF
TGTGCCAGCAGCGATGCCAGAAGGGGGGGAAGGGAAAAACTGTTTTTT
>TRBV2|.|.|TRBJ1-2
CASLGRQGWGYTF
TGTGCCAGCCTGGGGAGGCAGGGATGGGGCTACACCTTC
>TRBV19|.|TRBD2|TRBJ2-3
CASSIEGGRGTQYF
TGTGCCAGTAGTATAGAAGGCGGGCGGGGGACGCAGTATTTT
>TRBV19|.|.|TRBJ1-6
CASSIRLGTHYSPLHF
TGTGCCAGTAGTATTCGTCTCGGGACACATTATTCACCCCTCCACTTT
>TRBV7-8|.|.|TRBJ1-6
CASGPGGDSPLHF
TGTGCCAGCGGTCCGGGGGGCGATTCACCCCTCCACTTT
>TRBV25-1|.|TRBD1|TRBJ1-1
CASRRQGEAFF
TGTGCCAGCAGAAGACAGGGAGAAGCTTTCTTT
>TRBV18|.|TRBD1|TRBJ2-7
CASSPLPPGQGVNEQYF
TGTGCCAGCTCACCCCTCCCCCCGGGACAGGGAGTCAACGAGCAGTACTTC
>TRBV6-1|.|.|TRBJ2-2
CASSPERELFF
TGTGCCAGCAGTCCGGAGAGGGAGCTGTTTTTT
>TRBV2|.|TRBD1|TRBJ2-1
CASSGDRGEQFF
TGTGCCAGCAGTGGGGACAGGGGTGAGCAGTTCTTC
>TRBV27|.|TRBD1|TRBJ2-7
CASSLSWTGNYEQYF
TGTGCCAGCAGTTTATCTTGGACAGGGAACTACGAGCAGTACTTC
>TRBV5-1|.|.|TRBJ2-3
CASSRRGTDTQYF
TGCGCCAGCAGCAGGAGGGGCACAGATACGCAGTATTTT
>TRBV21-1|.|.|TRBJ1-5
CARATRQGRSYSNQPQHF
TGTGCCAGAGCTACCAGACAGGGGAGGTCTTATAGCAATCAGCCCCAGCATTTT
>TRBV28|.|TRBD2|TRBJ2-4
CASSSSGGSRYF
TGTGCCAGCAGTTCCTCGGGGGGTTCACGGTACTTC
>TRBV5-1|.|.|TRBJ2-5
CACQGPGWAQYF
TGCGCCTGCCAAGGGCCAGGGTGGGCCCAGTACTTC
>TRBV7-6|.|TRBD1|TRBJ2-1
CASSVTGTDPTNEQFF
TGTGCCAGCAGCGTGACCGGGACAGACCCTACCAATGAGCAGTTCTTC
>TRBV21-1|.|.|TRBJ2-3
CASSKAGSAGTSTDTQYF
TGTGCCAGCAGCAAAGCCGGGTCGGCGGGGACTAGCACAGATACGCAGTATTTT
>TRBV5-1|.|.|TRBJ2-7
CASSLAGSYEQYF
TGCGCCAGCAGCTTGGCCGGTTCCTACGAGCAGTACTTC